A selection of T cell receptor beta chains follows, all from one sample in a study of blood T cell repertoires in COVID-19. Generated by immunoSEQ multiplex PCR, the TCRdb table keeps only in-frame clones and is missing some. This table holds under 250,000 clones, around four fifths found once. What was sequenced was peripheral blood. The receptors originated from a woman in her fifties or sixties with active or convalescent COVID-19. Each CDR3 is given with its conserved first and last residue. The D gene is left open where the match is weak. Not all rows give a size; the values are once, few, many and, for expanded clones, a class.

clone_size: few; j_call: TRBJ2-7; d_call: .; v_call: TRBV11-2; cdr3_nt: TGTGCCAGCAGCTTAGCAGGGTTCGACGAGCAGTACTTC; cdr3_aa: CASSLAGFDEQYF
clone_size: .; j_call: TRBJ1-1; d_call: .; v_call: TRBV7-2; cdr3_nt: TGTGCCAGCAGCTTAGTAGAGGACACTGAAGCTTTCTTT; cdr3_aa: CASSLVEDTEAFF
clone_size: .; j_call: TRBJ1-1; d_call: .; v_call: TRBV18; cdr3_nt: TGTGCCAGCTCACCTATGGGGGGCACTGAAGCTTTCTTT; cdr3_aa: CASSPMGGTEAFF
clone_size: .; j_call: TRBJ1-6; d_call: .; v_call: TRBV5-1; cdr3_nt: TGCGCCAGCAGCCGCTCACGGGACAACTCCTATAATTCACCCCTCCACTTT; cdr3_aa: CASSRSRDNSYNSPLHF
clone_size: .; j_call: TRBJ1-2; d_call: .; v_call: TRBV29-1; cdr3_nt: TGCAGCCTATACTTGGAGGGAGAGGATGGCTACACCTTC; cdr3_aa: CSLYLEGEDGYTF
clone_size: .; j_call: TRBJ2-2; d_call: .; v_call: TRBV9; cdr3_nt: TGTGCCAGCAGCGTAGAAAACCGAGGTTCGGAGTCGGCGAACACCGGGGAGCTGTTTTTT; cdr3_aa: CASSVENRGSESANTGELFF
clone_size: .; j_call: TRBJ1-5; d_call: TRBD1; v_call: TRBV9; cdr3_nt: TGTGCCAGCAGCGTCGGACAGGGAGGCAATCAGCCCCAGCATTTT; cdr3_aa: CASSVGQGGNQPQHF
clone_size: .; j_call: TRBJ2-1; d_call: TRBD1; v_call: TRBV9; cdr3_nt: TGTGCCAGCAGCGTCTCAGACAGGGCGCCCCTGAATGAGCAGTTCTTC; cdr3_aa: CASSVSDRAPLNEQFF
clone_size: few; j_call: TRBJ1-2; d_call: .; v_call: TRBV18; cdr3_nt: TGTGCCAGCTCACCCGCTGGGCAAGCTAACTATGGCTACACCTTC; cdr3_aa: CASSPAGQANYGYTF
clone_size: once; j_call: TRBJ1-3; d_call: .; v_call: TRBV5-4; cdr3_nt: TGTGCCAGCAGTGTTGGGACACCTGGAAACACCATATATTTT; cdr3_aa: CASSVGTPGNTIYF
clone_size: few; j_call: TRBJ1-3; d_call: .; v_call: TRBV9; cdr3_nt: TGTGCCAGCAGCGTAGATCCAGGGGGAAACACCATATATTTT; cdr3_aa: CASSVDPGGNTIYF
clone_size: .; j_call: TRBJ2-5; d_call: TRBD1; v_call: TRBV19; cdr3_nt: TGTGCCAGTAGTATACAACTACAGGGGGGCCAAGAGACCCAGTACTTC; cdr3_aa: CASSIQLQGGQETQYF
clone_size: .; j_call: TRBJ2-5; d_call: .; v_call: TRBV11-3; cdr3_nt: TGTGCCAGCAGCCCCGGGTTGGCAGAACAAGAGACCCAGTACTTC; cdr3_aa: CASSPGLAEQETQYF
clone_size: .; j_call: TRBJ1-4; d_call: TRBD1; v_call: TRBV4-1; cdr3_nt: TGCGCCAGCTCCCCGGGACAGGTTAATGAAAAGGTGTTTTTT; cdr3_aa: CASSPGQVNEKVFF
clone_size: .; j_call: TRBJ2-4; d_call: .; v_call: TRBV4-1; cdr3_nt: TGCGCCAGCAGCCCCCTCGCCGACAGGATTCAGTACTTC; cdr3_aa: CASSPLADRIQYF
clone_size: .; j_call: TRBJ1-1; d_call: .; v_call: TRBV28; cdr3_nt: TGTGCCAGCAGCCGTCGGGGAGTGAACACTGAAGCTTTCTTT; cdr3_aa: CASSRRGVNTEAFF
clone_size: .; j_call: TRBJ1-6; d_call: .; v_call: TRBV10-2; cdr3_nt: TGCGCCAGCAGTGAGGGAGAAGTCATGGCCTATAATTCACCCCTCCACTTT; cdr3_aa: CASSEGEVMAYNSPLHF
clone_size: .; j_call: TRBJ1-6; d_call: .; v_call: TRBV7-2; cdr3_nt: TGTGCCAGCAGCTTAGGCGGCCGCCCAAATTCACCCCTCCACTTT; cdr3_aa: CASSLGGRPNSPLHF
clone_size: .; j_call: TRBJ1-1; d_call: .; v_call: TRBV30; cdr3_nt: TGTGCCTGGAGTGTATACAGGGAAAATGAAGCTTTCTTT; cdr3_aa: CAWSVYRENEAFF
clone_size: .; j_call: TRBJ1-1; d_call: .; v_call: TRBV28; cdr3_nt: TGTGCCAGCAGTTCCCATCAGGGAATCACTGAAGCTTTCTTT; cdr3_aa: CASSSHQGITEAFF
clone_size: .; j_call: TRBJ2-1; d_call: TRBD2; v_call: TRBV4-1; cdr3_nt: TGCGCCAGCAGCTTAGCGGGAATCTACAATGAGCAGTTCTTC; cdr3_aa: CASSLAGIYNEQFF
clone_size: .; j_call: TRBJ2-1; d_call: .; v_call: TRBV13; cdr3_nt: TGTGCCAGCAGCATCCCTAAGACTGGAGTCAATGAGCAGTTCTTC; cdr3_aa: CASSIPKTGVNEQFF
clone_size: .; j_call: TRBJ1-4; d_call: .; v_call: TRBV14; cdr3_nt: TGTGCCAGCAGCCAAGTGCGGGGCTCGGGAGAAAAACTGTTTTTT; cdr3_aa: CASSQVRGSGEKLFF
clone_size: .; j_call: TRBJ2-1; d_call: TRBD2; v_call: TRBV28; cdr3_nt: TGTGCCAGCAGTTTTGGTAAAGTAACTAGCGGGGGCCCATCCTACAATGAGCAGTTCTTC; cdr3_aa: CASSFGKVTSGGPSYNEQFF
clone_size: .; j_call: TRBJ1-6; d_call: TRBD1; v_call: TRBV7-9; cdr3_nt: TGTGCCAGCAGCTCATCCGGGACAGGGGTCAATTCACCCCTCCACTTT; cdr3_aa: CASSSSGTGVNSPLHF
clone_size: .; j_call: TRBJ1-1; d_call: .; v_call: TRBV6-4; cdr3_nt: TGTGCCAGCAGCATGGACAGACACACTGAAGCTTTCTTT; cdr3_aa: CASSMDRHTEAFF
clone_size: .; j_call: TRBJ1-2; d_call: .; v_call: TRBV5-5; cdr3_nt: TGTGCCAGCCTCGGGGGAGGTCACTATGGCTACACCTTC; cdr3_aa: CASLGGGHYGYTF
clone_size: once; j_call: TRBJ2-3; d_call: TRBD2; v_call: TRBV10-1; cdr3_nt: TGCGCCAGCAGTGAGTCGAATCGGCGGGGGGGCATCGCAGATACGCAGTATTTT; cdr3_aa: CASSESNRRGGIADTQYF
clone_size: .; j_call: TRBJ1-2; d_call: .; v_call: TRBV7-2; cdr3_nt: TGTGCCAGCAGCTTAATAGGGGTCGTCTATGGCTACACCTTC; cdr3_aa: CASSLIGVVYGYTF
clone_size: .; j_call: TRBJ2-2; d_call: .; v_call: TRBV6-1; cdr3_nt: TGTGCCAGCAGTGAGAGACCAGGGGGGATAAACACCGGGGAGCTGTTTTTT; cdr3_aa: CASSERPGGINTGELFF